The T cell receptor (beta chain) described here comes from a study of radiotherapy plus CTLA-4 blockade in lung cancer (dated by TCRdb to 2016 to 2018). For context, the study as a whole: Among enrolled patients, approximately 18% had an objective response and 25% to 35% reached disease control. The study at large found these results: After treatment with radiotherapy and ipilimumab, TCR clones that came from tumors expanded in the peripheral blood. The strongest predictors of response were reported to be early dynamic shifts in blood T cell clones along with a rise in serum interferon-beta following radiation.

The study tested focal radiation therapy combined with CTLA-4 blockade (ipilimumab) in patients with chemo-refractory metastatic non-small-cell lung cancer. As regards this clone: Its antigen specificity is not known. Base qualities are not provided; no much larger clone lies one nucleotide away.

Libraries were prepared through the immunoSEQ multiplex PCR assay. What TCRdb holds here is the immuneACCESS table cut down to in-frame rearrangements. Part of the clones is not present; checked against another copy, under half of the missing clones reflect an unresolved V gene, and the others are unexplained. The sample has approximately 67,000 clones on record, about 85% of them singletons. Roughly 3.9% of the sample goes to the ten largest clones. The sequences come from peripheral blood, collected from a patient treated with radiotherapy plus ipilimumab. This TCR came from a human donor with non-small cell lung cancer who had a partial response to radiotherapy plus ipilimumab.

The CDR3 in this case is CASSIVTGVSNQPQHF. The DNA is TGTGCCAGTAGTATAGTCACAGGGGTAAGCAATCAGCCCCAGCATTTT. Recombination joined TRBV19 with TRBJ1-5; the central 7 bases match TRBD1. CDR1 and CDR2 are drawn from the germline V gene (reference sequence): LNHDA, SQIVND. The germline V and J ends show losses of 1 base and 1 base respectively, and no gene match explains 4 bases of the junction. The CDR3 measures 16 amino acids from cysteine to phenylalanine. CDR3 DNA only is kept here, 48 bases in frame from base 1.